Listed below are T cell receptor beta chains from one sample, sequenced in a study of blood T cell repertoires in COVID-19. Sequencing used immunoSEQ multiplex PCR; TCRdb keeps in-frame clones, though not all of them. The sample consists of 200,000 to 250,000 clones, about four fifths of them appearing once. Sequencing was done on a sample of PBMCs or T cells enriched from blood (not recorded which). The receptor set was obtained from a woman in her 40s with acute COVID-19. The conserved cysteine and the conserved F or W are not part of the CDR3 here.

>TRBJ2-1|TRBV28
ASSRGGQFYNEQF
>TRBJ1-1|TRBV29-1
SVRDTANTEAF
>TRBJ1-4|TRBV3-1/TRBV3-2
ASSQDQGADNEKLF
>TRBJ1-2|TRBV29-1
SVEDDPTNYGYT
>TRBJ1-2|TRBV5-8
ASSFGGPDETYGYT
>TRBJ2-3|TRBV13
ASSSRGTKTSGGARYTQY
>TRBJ1-4|TRBV18
ASSSRGLKTNEKLF
>TRBJ2-1|TRBV7-9
ASSFPSFTSNSYNEQF
>TRBJ1-1|TRBV5-4
ASNLQGIFSEAF
>TRBJ2-1|TRBV3-1/TRBV3-2
ASSQAAGEVNEQF
>TRBJ1-1|TRBV12-3/TRBV12-4
AIRQGTNTEAF
>TRBJ1-5|TRBV24-1
ATSDPYQPQH
>TRBJ1-1|TRBV5-4
ASSIGTGATEAF
>TRBJ2-3|TRBV7-2
ASSLGLAGGADTQY
>TRBJ2-1|TRBV3-1/TRBV3-2
ASSRSSGNSYNEQF
>TRBJ2-5|TRBV5-5
ASSPTIQGRQETQY
>TRBJ1-2|TRBV11-2
ASSLAAEGAYGYT
>TRBJ2-7|TRBV28
ASSSTSGGTYEQY
>TRBJ2-1|TRBV4-3
ASSQGGYNEQF
>TRBJ1-2|TRBV2
ALAGYT
>TRBJ1-5|TRBV27
ASSPGQGPYSNQPQH
>TRBJ1-1|TRBV7-9
ASSLPLQGYGTEAF
>TRBJ1-4|TRBV25-1
ASSSRQGAVEKLF
>TRBJ1-1|TRBV2
ASSIFSGTEAF
>TRBJ1-5|TRBV6-5
ASTEGAVAPQH
>TRBJ2-1|TRBV7-3
ASSSTGQAYNEQF
>TRBJ1-1|TRBV2
ASGGEAVRTEAF
>TRBJ2-3|TRBV4-2
ASSQYKEGTQY
>TRBJ1-1|TRBV27
ASRHIDRDEAF
>TRBJ1-4|TRBV3-1/TRBV3-2
ASSPSGTANEKLF
>TRBJ1-2|TRBV5-1
ASSLEANPRGYT
>TRBJ1-1|TRBV3-1/TRBV3-2
ASSLGLSNTEAF